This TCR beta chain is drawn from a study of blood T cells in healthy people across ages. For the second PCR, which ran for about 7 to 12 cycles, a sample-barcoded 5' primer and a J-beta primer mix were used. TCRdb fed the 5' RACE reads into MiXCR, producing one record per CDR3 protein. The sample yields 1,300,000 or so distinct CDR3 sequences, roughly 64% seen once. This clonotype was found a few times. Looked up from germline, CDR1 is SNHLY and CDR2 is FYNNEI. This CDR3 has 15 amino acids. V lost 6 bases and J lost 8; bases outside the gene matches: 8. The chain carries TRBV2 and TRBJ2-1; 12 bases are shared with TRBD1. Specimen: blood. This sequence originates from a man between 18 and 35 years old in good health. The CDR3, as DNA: TGTGCCAGCAGCCTGGGACAGGGGGCGAGGGATGAGCAGTTCTTC. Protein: CASSLGQGARDEQFF.